A selection of T cell receptor beta chains follows, all from one sample in a study of CD8+ T cells in alopecia areata. Generated by immunoSEQ multiplex PCR, the TCRdb table keeps only in-frame clones and is missing some. Here the sample spans tens of thousands of clones, 60% to 80% being singletons. The source was CD8+ T cells sorted from blood, collected at week 44, from a patient treated with tofacitinib. The receptors stem from a human donor with alopecia areata. The conserved cysteine and the conserved F or W are not part of the CDR3 here. The order of the fields is D gene, V gene, J gene, CDR3 protein. The D gene is left open where the match is weak.

>.|TRBV4-3|TRBJ2-1
ASSQDGGQYNEQF
>.|TRBV5-6|TRBJ2-3
ASHSVDTQY
>TRBD2|TRBV4-2|TRBJ2-1
ASSQERGGYNEQF
>TRBD1|TRBV9|TRBJ1-2
ASSRTGGAGGYT
>.|TRBV7-9|TRBJ2-1
ASDDTGSSYNEQF
>.|TRBV10-2|TRBJ1-1
ASSDSGNTEAF
>TRBD1|TRBV7-2|TRBJ1-1
ASRRTTGATEAF
>TRBD1|TRBV2|TRBJ2-7
ASRGFRDRLSEQY
>.|TRBV2|TRBJ2-2
ASSVYGTGELF
>.|TRBV2|TRBJ2-5
ASSRPAGQQETQY
>TRBD1|TRBV4-1|TRBJ2-5
ASSPDREDPQETQY
>TRBD1|TRBV9|TRBJ1-2
ASSPPGQGINYGYT
>.|TRBV7-8|TRBJ1-1
ASSLGSTEAF
>.|TRBV30|TRBJ1-6
AWSVGAANSPLH
>TRBD1|TRBV28|TRBJ2-7
ASSPGGIENEQY
>TRBD1|TRBV14|TRBJ1-2
ASSQDRGPGPYGYT
>.|TRBV5-6|TRBJ2-7
ASSLAGGASYEQY